Listed below are T cell receptor beta chains from one sample, sequenced in a study of OX40 agonist ivuxolimab in advanced cancers. Using immunoSEQ multiplex PCR, the repertoire was profiled, and TCRdb retains in-frame clones only, with some absent. The repertoire holds about 60,000 clones, with about 93% as singletons. The source was CD4+ or CD8+ T cells sorted from blood, collected in a trial of the OX40 agonist ivuxolimab. These receptors were collected from an adult with an advanced solid tumor such as melanoma, head and neck, liver or kidney cancer. Both conserved end residues are part of each CDR3. A D gene is named only where the DNA matches it firmly. Not all rows give a size; the values are once, few, many and, for expanded clones, a class.

v_gene: TRBV11-1; len: 14; j_gene: TRBJ2-5; abundance: -; d_gene: TRBD1; CDR3aa: CASSLGQYQETQYF; CDR3nt: TGTGCCAGCAGCTTGGGACAGTACCAAGAGACCCAGTACTTC
v_gene: TRBV2; len: 10; j_gene: TRBJ1-4; abundance: -; d_gene: -; CDR3aa: CASKERVLFF; CDR3nt: TGTGCCAGCAAGGAGAGGGTACTGTTTTTT
v_gene: TRBV9; len: 14; j_gene: TRBJ1-4; abundance: once; d_gene: -; CDR3aa: CASSSGQFHEKLFF; CDR3nt: TGTGCCAGCAGCTCTGGACAGTTCCATGAAAAACTGTTTTTT
v_gene: TRBV13; len: 16; j_gene: TRBJ2-1; abundance: once; d_gene: TRBD2; CDR3aa: CASSLFGLAGPNEQFF; CDR3nt: TGTGCCAGCAGCTTATTCGGACTAGCGGGACCCAATGAGCAGTTCTTC
v_gene: TRBV15; len: 14; j_gene: TRBJ2-7; abundance: -; d_gene: TRBD1; CDR3aa: CATSTRQGDYEQYF; CDR3nt: TGTGCCACCAGCACCCGACAGGGGGACTACGAGCAGTACTTC
v_gene: TRBV5-6; len: 13; j_gene: TRBJ2-7; abundance: -; d_gene: TRBD2; CDR3aa: CASSTGLAGAQYF; CDR3nt: TGTGCCAGCAGCACAGGACTAGCGGGAGCGCAGTACTTC
v_gene: TRBV28; len: 14; j_gene: TRBJ1-5; abundance: -; d_gene: -; CDR3aa: CASSLGRLNQPQHF; CDR3nt: TGTGCCAGCAGTTTAGGGAGGCTCAATCAGCCCCAGCATTTT
v_gene: TRBV7-8; len: 16; j_gene: TRBJ2-3; abundance: -; d_gene: TRBD2; CDR3aa: CASSPSGRIFLDTQYF; CDR3nt: TGTGCCAGCAGTCCTAGCGGGAGAATCTTTCTCGATACGCAGTATTTT
v_gene: TRBV10-1; len: 13; j_gene: TRBJ2-7; abundance: -; d_gene: -; CDR3aa: CASTLVPSYEQYF; CDR3nt: TGCGCCAGCACCCTAGTACCCTCCTACGAGCAGTACTTC
v_gene: TRBV7-8; len: 16; j_gene: TRBJ1-1; abundance: -; d_gene: -; CDR3aa: CASSRSMGSAGTEAFF; CDR3nt: TGTGCCAGCAGCCGATCGATGGGGTCCGCAGGTACTGAAGCTTTCTTT
v_gene: TRBV4-1; len: 17; j_gene: TRBJ2-7; abundance: -; d_gene: TRBD2; CDR3aa: CASSQGSRTSGSDEQYF; CDR3nt: TGCGCCAGCAGCCAGGGATCTAGGACTAGCGGGAGTGACGAGCAGTACTTC
v_gene: TRBV7-9; len: 15; j_gene: TRBJ1-2; abundance: -; d_gene: TRBD1; CDR3aa: CASRRTGESNYGYTF; CDR3nt: TGTGCCAGCAGAAGAACAGGGGAATCAAACTATGGCTACACCTTC
v_gene: TRBV19; len: 14; j_gene: TRBJ1-1; abundance: -; d_gene: -; CDR3aa: CASSDLTPGAEAFF; CDR3nt: TGTGCCAGTAGTGACCTTACACCGGGCGCCGAAGCTTTCTTT
v_gene: TRBV7-3; len: 18; j_gene: TRBJ2-1; abundance: -; d_gene: TRBD2; CDR3aa: CASSLEFVGAGGYNEQFF; CDR3nt: TGTGCCAGCAGCTTAGAGTTCGTTGGGGCGGGAGGGTACAATGAGCAGTTCTTC
v_gene: TRBV4-3; len: 18; j_gene: TRBJ2-1; abundance: -; d_gene: TRBD1; CDR3aa: CASSQYFPGQGRVNEQFF; CDR3nt: TGCGCCAGCAGCCAATACTTTCCGGGACAGGGTAGAGTTAATGAGCAGTTCTTC
v_gene: TRBV7-9; len: 17; j_gene: TRBJ2-3; abundance: once; d_gene: TRBD2; CDR3aa: CASSLLGLAGGADTQYF; CDR3nt: TGTGCCAGCAGCCTCCTGGGACTAGCGGGAGGGGCAGATACGCAGTATTTT
v_gene: TRBV27; len: 13; j_gene: TRBJ1-3; abundance: -; d_gene: TRBD1; CDR3aa: CASKGGAGNTIYF; CDR3nt: TGTGCCAGCAAAGGGGGCGCTGGAAACACCATATATTTT
v_gene: TRBV9; len: 16; j_gene: TRBJ2-7; abundance: -; d_gene: TRBD2; CDR3aa: CASSPEGGRASYEQYF; CDR3nt: TGTGCCAGCTCACCAGAAGGCGGGAGGGCCTCCTACGAGCAGTACTTC
v_gene: TRBV10-2; len: 12; j_gene: TRBJ2-7; abundance: once; d_gene: -; CDR3aa: CASSESRGEQYF; CDR3nt: TGCGCCAGCAGTGAGTCAAGGGGCGAGCAGTACTTC
v_gene: TRBV6-7; len: 16; j_gene: TRBJ2-1; abundance: -; d_gene: -; CDR3aa: CASSYAPRMFYNEQFF; CDR3nt: TGTGCCAGCAGTTACGCCCCTCGGATGTTCTACAATGAGCAGTTCTTC
v_gene: TRBV19; len: 15; j_gene: TRBJ2-1; abundance: once; d_gene: TRBD2; CDR3aa: CASSTGLAEYNEQFF; CDR3nt: TGTGCCAGTAGTACGGGACTAGCGGAATACAATGAGCAGTTCTTC
v_gene: TRBV15; len: 17; j_gene: TRBJ2-2; abundance: once; d_gene: TRBD1; CDR3aa: CATSIPLDRGGTGELFF; CDR3nt: TGTGCCACCAGCATCCCCCTGGACAGGGGCGGTACCGGGGAGCTGTTTTTT
v_gene: TRBV6-5; len: 13; j_gene: TRBJ2-7; abundance: -; d_gene: TRBD1; CDR3aa: CASSYSTGDEQYF; CDR3nt: TGTGCCAGCAGTTACTCGACAGGGGACGAGCAGTACTTC
v_gene: TRBV29-1; len: 14; j_gene: TRBJ2-1; abundance: -; d_gene: TRBD1; CDR3aa: CSGTTGAGTNEQFF; CDR3nt: TGCAGCGGAACGACAGGGGCCGGCACAAATGAGCAGTTCTTC
v_gene: TRBV11-2; len: 15; j_gene: TRBJ2-7; abundance: once; d_gene: -; CDR3aa: CASSVTPEGSYEQYF; CDR3nt: TGTGCCAGCAGCGTCACCCCGGAGGGGTCCTACGAGCAGTACTTC
v_gene: TRBV21-1; len: 13; j_gene: TRBJ2-7; abundance: -; d_gene: -; CDR3aa: CASSKVGTYEQYF; CDR3nt: TGTGCCAGCAGCAAAGTGGGTACCTACGAGCAGTACTTC
v_gene: TRBV11-1; len: 13; j_gene: TRBJ2-5; abundance: -; d_gene: -; CDR3aa: CASSLHNQETQYF; CDR3nt: TGTGCCAGCAGCTTACACAACCAAGAGACCCAGTACTTC
v_gene: TRBV19; len: 16; j_gene: TRBJ1-5; abundance: -; d_gene: TRBD1; CDR3aa: CASSPTTGNSNQPQHF; CDR3nt: TGTGCCAGTAGTCCAACGACAGGGAATAGCAATCAGCCCCAGCATTTT
v_gene: TRBV9; len: 14; j_gene: TRBJ1-1; abundance: -; d_gene: TRBD1; CDR3aa: CASSVGTGGTEAFF; CDR3nt: TGTGCCAGCAGCGTAGGCACAGGGGGCACTGAAGCTTTCTTT
v_gene: TRBV7-8; len: 13; j_gene: TRBJ2-1; abundance: -; d_gene: -; CDR3aa: CASSLRFGNEQFF; CDR3nt: TGTGCCAGCAGCTTACGATTTGGGAATGAGCAGTTCTTC
v_gene: TRBV14; len: 20; j_gene: TRBJ1-5; abundance: -; d_gene: TRBD1; CDR3aa: CASSQDLQDRGQNSNQPQHF; CDR3nt: TGTGCCAGCAGCCAAGATTTGCAGGACAGGGGTCAAAATAGCAATCAGCCCCAGCATTTT
v_gene: TRBV6-5; len: 16; j_gene: TRBJ1-2; abundance: -; d_gene: -; CDR3aa: CASSSLPSFGSRGYTF; CDR3nt: TGTGCCAGCAGTTCCCTTCCTTCTTTCGGGTCCAGGGGTTACACCTTC
v_gene: TRBV4-3; len: 15; j_gene: TRBJ2-5; abundance: -; d_gene: -; CDR3aa: CASSPGTRGEETQYF; CDR3nt: TGCGCCAGCAGCCCCGGGACTCGTGGTGAAGAGACCCAGTACTTC
v_gene: TRBV19; len: 17; j_gene: TRBJ2-3; abundance: -; d_gene: -; CDR3aa: CASSIGYGGMITDTQYF; CDR3nt: TGTGCCAGTAGTATCGGTTATGGGGGAATGATCACAGATACGCAGTATTTT
v_gene: TRBV7-7; len: 13; j_gene: TRBJ2-2; abundance: -; d_gene: -; CDR3aa: CASSLARTGELFF; CDR3nt: TGTGCTAGCAGCTTAGCAAGAACCGGGGAGCTGTTTTTT
v_gene: TRBV25-1; len: 12; j_gene: TRBJ1-2; abundance: once; d_gene: -; CDR3aa: CASSEGNYGYTF; CDR3nt: TGTGCCAGCAGTGAGGGTAACTATGGCTACACCTTC
v_gene: TRBV28; len: 14; j_gene: TRBJ1-5; abundance: once; d_gene: -; CDR3aa: CASRLAYINQAQHF; CDR3nt: TGTGCCAGCAGATTAGCCTACATTAATCAGGCCCAGCATTTT
v_gene: TRBV19; len: 14; j_gene: TRBJ1-1; abundance: -; d_gene: -; CDR3aa: CASRPSTGNTEAFF; CDR3nt: TGTGCCAGTAGACCGTCGACGGGTAACACTGAAGCTTTCTTT
v_gene: TRBV28; len: 17; j_gene: TRBJ1-2; abundance: once; d_gene: -; CDR3aa: CASSLLSVRDGGYGYTF; CDR3nt: TGTGCCAGCAGTTTATTAAGCGTCCGGGACGGAGGATATGGCTACACCTTC
v_gene: TRBV9; len: 15; j_gene: TRBJ2-1; abundance: -; d_gene: -; CDR3aa: CASSVNGGIYNEQFF; CDR3nt: TGTGCCAGCAGCGTGAATGGGGGAATCTACAATGAGCAGTTCTTC
v_gene: TRBV27; len: 11; j_gene: TRBJ2-7; abundance: -; d_gene: -; CDR3aa: CASSSPYEQYF; CDR3nt: TGTGCCAGCAGTTCACCCTACGAGCAGTACTTC
v_gene: TRBV28; len: 17; j_gene: TRBJ2-1; abundance: once; d_gene: TRBD1; CDR3aa: CASSSTIEGASYNEQFF; CDR3nt: TGTGCCAGCAGTTCCACCATCGAGGGGGCCTCCTACAATGAGCAGTTCTTC
v_gene: TRBV7-9; len: 18; j_gene: TRBJ2-6; abundance: -; d_gene: -; CDR3aa: CALRFSSVGSSGANVLTF; CDR3nt: TGTGCCCTCCGATTCTCGTCCGTGGGGAGCTCTGGGGCCAACGTCCTGACTTTC
v_gene: TRBV11-2; len: 14; j_gene: TRBJ2-7; abundance: -; d_gene: TRBD2; CDR3aa: CASSSSGRNFEQYF; CDR3nt: TGTGCCAGCAGTTCTAGCGGGAGGAACTTCGAGCAGTACTTC
v_gene: TRBV15; len: 15; j_gene: TRBJ1-5; abundance: once; d_gene: -; CDR3aa: CATSGGRQGYQPQHF; CDR3nt: TGTGCCACCAGCGGGGGGCGTCAGGGCTATCAGCCCCAGCATTTT